This T cell receptor (beta chain) is from a study of spatial heterogeneity in lung cancer. Study information: Alpha-chain sequences were detected in numbers that were consistently lower than beta-chain sequences.

Points on this clonotype: Its antigen is not identified. This beta chain slipped into a library made for alpha chains as a stray read, so its size is not meaningful.

This sample's time point: sample taken at primary tumor resection. Researchers sequenced whole RNA taken from tumor, nontumor lung or frozen PBMC without sorting. General observations from the study: Mutation tallies in tumors tracked expanded intratumoral alpha and beta TCR counts.

MiXCR was run by TCRdb on the 5' RACE reads, yielding one entry per CDR3 protein. The sample includes around 7,500 distinct CDR3 sequences, around 12% seen only once; the top ten take less than 9.5%. V lost 6 bases and J lost 5; bases outside the gene matches: 6. This CDR3 is built from 16 residues. CDR1 is LGHDT, CDR2 YNNKEL, per germline (reference sequence). The chain uses TRBV3-1 and TRBJ2-3; TRBD2 matches 15 bases. This sequence originates from a male donor with early-stage non-small cell lung cancer. Here the sequenced sample was lung tumor tissue, taken at surgery. CDR3 region: CASSPGLAGGQDTQYF. CDR3 DNA sequence: TGTGCCAGCAGTCCCGGACTAGCGGGAGGGCAAGATACGCAGTATTTT.